This passage covers 14 T cell receptor beta chains from one sample sequenced in a study of shared clonotypes between healthy human individuals. Naive CD8 cells comprised CD45RO-negative, CCR7-positively selected cells, excluding terminally differentiated effector memory CD45RA+ cells. The assay was immunoSEQ multiplex PCR, and TCRdb's table has in-frame clones only and misses some. The sample carries about 2.2 million clones, about 92% recorded once. The sample was naive CD8+ T cells from PBMCs. The source is a man between 18 and 35 years old in good health. Some clones in this sample may be carry-over from other donors' samples.

The chain carries TRBV5-4 and TRBJ2-7; 8 nucleotides align to TRBD2. V shed 0 bases, J shed 3 bases, and the junction held 2 bases outside the gene matches. Germline CDR1 is SGHNT and CDR2 is YYREEE (reference sequence). The CDR3 is 14 amino acids. The CDR3 sequence: CASSLVAGRYEQYF. The CDR3, as DNA: TGTGCCAGCAGCTTGGTAGCGGGGCGCTACGAGCAGTACTTC.

The rearrangement links TRBV7-3 to TRBJ1-1; TRBD1 matches 7 bases. The V segment lost 4 bases and the J segment 6 bases; nucleotides outside the gene matches: 8. CDR1 and CDR2 from the germline V gene are SGHTA and FQGTGA. The CDR3 length is 14 residues. CDR3 sequence reads: CASSSTGEEAEAFF. CDR3 sequence (DNA): TGTGCCAGCAGCTCCACAGGGGAAGAGGCTGAAGCTTTCTTT.

The CDR3 loop reads CASSRRFAGSLAQYF. Written as DNA, the CDR3 is TGTGCCAGCAGCCGGCGTTTTGCAGGGAGTCTTGCGCAGTATTTT. The chain has TRBV5-8 and TRBJ2-3; D is perhaps TRBD1 or TRBD2 (5 bases each). The V and J ends lost 4 bases and 10 bases respectively, with 22 bases between them. The CDR3 loop spans 15 amino acids. The germline V gene has CDR1 SGHTS and CDR2 YDEGEE.

The sample holds one count of this clone. The chain combines TRBV5-4 with TRBJ2-1; D perhaps matches TRBD2 (6 bases). Looked up from germline, CDR1 is SGHNT and CDR2 is YYREEE (reference sequence). The CDR3 is 16 residues long. V lost 3 bases and J lost 5, with 18 bases in between. CDR3 sequence reads: CASSSGLLLPNNEQFF. CDR3 DNA: TGTGCCAGCAGCTCGGGACTCCTCTTACCCAACAATGAGCAGTTCTTC.

V and J are TRBV7-6 and TRBJ2-7; TRBD1 or TRBD2 may be the D gene (5 bases each). Germline V CDR1 and CDR2: SGHVS, FNYEAQ. This CDR3 spans 14 amino acids. V shed 5 bases and J shed 1 base, with 12 bases lying between them. The CDR3 DNA reads as TGTGCCAGCAGCGCTCCGGGACGGTCCTACGAGCAGTACTTC. It translates to CASSAPGRSYEQYF.

The chain combines TRBV12-5 with TRBJ1-1, with 7 bases that match TRBD1. CDR1 LGHNT and CDR2 FRNRAP come from the germline V gene. CDR3 length: 13 amino acids. J gave up 3 bases and V 6 bases, and 4 bases lay outside the gene matches. In nucleotides, the CDR3 is TGTGCTAGTGGCCCAGACAGGGACACTGAAGCTTTCTTT. Translation: CASGPDRDTEAFF.

The gene calls are TRBV27 and TRBJ1-4; 10 bases fit TRBD1. V dropped 4 bases and J dropped 7; count of bases not matched to a gene: 6. Looked up from germline, CDR1 is MNHEY and CDR2 is SMNVEV (reference sequence). The CDR3 contains 15 residues. The CDR3 DNA reads TGTGCCAGCAGTTCCCGGACAGGGGGGTTTGAAAAACTGTTTTTT. The encoded protein is CASSSRTGGFEKLFF.

The gene calls are TRBV6-6 and TRBJ1-3, with D perhaps matching TRBD1 (5 bases). The V end lost 7 bases, the J end lost 4 bases, and 11 bases lay between the germline ends. Germline loops: CDR1 MNHNY, CDR2 SVGAGI (reference sequence). This CDR3 is built from 13 residues. The CDR3 DNA follows: TGTGCCAGCACGGCCGGGACCGGAAACACCATATATTTT. Protein sequence: CASTAGTGNTIYF.

The CDR3 spells CATSRQISNQPQHF. For the CDR3, the DNA is TGTGCCACCAGCAGACAGATTAGCAATCAGCCCCAGCATTTT. This chain uses TRBV15 with TRBJ1-5; D gene ambiguous. This CDR3 comprises 14 residues. The V and J ends lost 2 bases and 0 bases respectively, with 5 bases between them. Germline V gene data show CDR1 as LNHNV and CDR2 as YYDKDF (reference sequence).

The chain carries TRBV19 and TRBJ2-7, with 9 bases identical to TRBD2. J lost 3 bases, V lost 3 bases, and 6 bases had no gene match. This CDR3 contains 15 residues. In germline, CDR1 is LNHDA, CDR2 SQIVND (reference sequence). This CDR3 reads CASSMILAGRYEQYF. CDR3 nucleotide sequence: TGTGCCAGTAGTATGATACTAGCGGGCCGCTACGAGCAGTACTTC.

The rearrangement uses TRBV28 and TRBJ2-5, with unresolved D. Germline V CDR1 and CDR2: MDHEN, SYDVKM. Trimming removed 3 bases from V and 3 bases from J, with 11 bases in between. CDR3 length: 14 amino acids. The CDR3: CASSFTRNEETQYF. CDR3 DNA sequence: TGTGCCAGCAGTTTTACCCGTAATGAAGAGACCCAGTACTTC.

The V and J genes are TRBV23-1 and TRBJ2-7, with D possibly TRBD2 on 6 matching bases. TRBV23-1 is an ORF for which the function is uncertain. This CDR3 spans 13 amino acids. The V end was cut by 4 bases, the J end by 2 bases, with 9 bases between. The CDR3, as DNA: TGCGCCAGCAGTCTCCGCGGGGCCTACGAGCAGTACTTC. Amino acid sequence: CASSLRGAYEQYF.

The chain joins TRBV7-9 to TRBJ2-3, with 9 bases matching TRBD2. The germline CDR1 and CDR2 sequences are SEHNR and FQNEAQ (reference sequence). The junction had 14 bases not matched to a gene; V was cut back by 4 bases and J by 3 bases. This CDR3 is 18 amino acids long. The CDR3 loop is CASSSGVWASGTTDTQYF. The CDR3 DNA reads as TGTGCCAGCAGCTCCGGGGTTTGGGCTAGCGGGACGACAGATACGCAGTATTTT.

The chain combines TRBV5-6 with TRBJ1-1, with a tentative D call TRBD1 (5 bases). The CDR3 has 13 residues. Germline loops: CDR1 SGHDT, CDR2 YYEEEE. V gave up 5 bases and J gave up 3 bases, with 11 bases separating them. This CDR3 reads CASSDSRDTEAFF. The CDR3 bases are TGTGCCAGCAGTGACAGCAGAGACACTGAAGCTTTCTTT.